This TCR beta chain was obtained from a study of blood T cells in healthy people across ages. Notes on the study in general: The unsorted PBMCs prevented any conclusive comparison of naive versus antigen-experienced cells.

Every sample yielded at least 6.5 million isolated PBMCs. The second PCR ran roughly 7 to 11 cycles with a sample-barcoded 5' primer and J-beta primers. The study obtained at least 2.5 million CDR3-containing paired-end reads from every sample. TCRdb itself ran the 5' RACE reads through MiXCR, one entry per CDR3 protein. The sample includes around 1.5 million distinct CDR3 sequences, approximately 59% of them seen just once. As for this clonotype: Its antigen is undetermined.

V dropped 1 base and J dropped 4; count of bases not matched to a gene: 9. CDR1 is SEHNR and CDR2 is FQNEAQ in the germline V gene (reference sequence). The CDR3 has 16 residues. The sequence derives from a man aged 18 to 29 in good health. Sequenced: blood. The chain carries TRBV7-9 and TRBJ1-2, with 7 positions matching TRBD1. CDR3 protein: CASSLGTGGNSYGYTF. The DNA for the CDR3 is TGTGCCAGCAGCTTAGGGACAGGAGGCAATTCCTATGGCTACACCTTC.